The present entry profiles one TCR beta chain with its context. TCRdb's table, derived via immunoSEQ multiplex PCR, lists solely in-frame clones and lacks some. The sample includes around 50,000 clones, approximately 90% of them seen just once. This sample is part of a study of blood T cell repertoires in COVID-19. This CDR3 has 16 residues. V lost 2 bases, J lost 3 bases, and 14 bases lay in between. From germline, CDR1 is SGHRS and CDR2 YFSETQ. The J gene is TRBJ2-2, the V gene TRBV5-1; D might be TRBD1 (5 bases). This receptor was obtained from a man aged 45-65 years with active COVID-19. Sequenced sample: peripheral blood. DNA of the CDR3: TGCGCCAGCAGCTTATTCCCAGGGCGCGACACCGGGGAGCTGTTTTTT. Protein: CASSLFPGRDTGELFF.